The clone carrying this TCR beta chain occurred many times. Its antigen is unidentified. These data belong to a study of spatial heterogeneity in lung cancer. Across the whole study: Where available, sequencing covered follow-up PBMC samples, taken at a median of roughly two years after resection. Detection consistently yielded more beta chains than alpha chains. Broader study findings: Ubiquitous expanded tumor TCRs appeared in blood more at resection than follow-up.

MiXCR, run by TCRdb on the 5' RACE reads, gives a single entry per CDR3 protein. The data show 40,000 to 50,000 distinct CDR3 sequences, roughly a tenth seen once. The length of the CDR3 is 13 residues. Trimming took off 4 bases at V and 1 base at J, with 10 bases between the two ends. Looked up from germline, CDR1 is GTSNPN and CDR2 is SVGIG (reference sequence). Specified time point: blood at routine non-recurrence follow-up after resection. TCRs were sequenced from unsorted whole RNA of tumor, nontumor lung or PBMC. The sequence came from a female donor with early-stage non-small cell lung cancer. The chain has TRBV30 and TRBJ1-1, with D hard to call. Sample: PBMCs, taken at follow-up. CDR3 bases: TGTGCCTGGAATCTATTCGGGAACACTGAAGCTTTCTTT. It yields the protein CAWNLFGNTEAFF.